This T cell receptor (beta chain) was profiled in a study of post-analysis software for immune sequencing data (dated by TCRdb to the mid-2010s). Regarding the study in general: Disease courses on record covered relapsing-remitting, secondary progressive and progressive-relapsing multiple sclerosis, though some patients had no subtype annotation. Patient repertoires were compared against 10 to 12 previously published healthy control repertoires from donors aged 6 to 25 years. A subset of samples was prepared in parallel using single-end sample barcoding, then pooled and co-amplified after Illumina adapter ligation. Summary of the overall study and its limitations: The multiple sclerosis patient group was slightly younger than the control group. Direct clustering with F measure revealed strong co-clustering of samples prepared in the same batch, which led to a batch-effect correction. Multiple sclerosis patients had significantly lower normalized Chao1 diversity than controls, a result that suggests substantial peripheral T-cell clonal expansion.

Preparation of the library involved PCR. For sequencing, an Illumina HiSeq 2500 was employed. To reduce PCR and sequencing biases, unique molecular identifiers were incorporated into the TCR beta cDNA libraries. About 0.5 million cDNA molecules were obtained for every 1 to 10 million input T cells, so each molecule roughly corresponded to one T cell. The patient libraries were prepared and sequenced using the same protocol as the earlier healthy control dataset. Samples belonging to the same batch were prepared together, multiplexed and sequenced on a shared HiSeq lane. Regarding the original processing steps: Raw barcoded reads were processed with MIGEC, discarding single-read molecular identifier groups before consensus assembly and CDR3 extraction. Clonotype tables were post-analysed with VDJtools, and diversity was normalized by down-sampling all datasets to the smallest sample size. To correct batch-related cross-sample contamination, repertoire overlap clustering matched CDR3 amino acid sequences but not nucleotide sequences. TCRdb handled the public reads itself, with Q25 trimming in fastp and clone calling in MiXCR, and kept productive beta chains. Each record represents a unique CDR3 protein, reported with the most common genes and DNA among its rows. For this entry, the V and J calls and clone size follow TCRdb and not the study's own pipeline. Present in this sample are 740,000 or so distinct CDR3 sequences, roughly half of which were seen just once. The ten biggest clones cover approximately 4.3% of the sample.

This clonotype was detected only a few times. Its antigen is not yet known. Base qualities are not at hand, and no much larger clone is one base apart. TCR beta repertoires were profiled from peripheral blood of 10 to 15 young patients with multiple sclerosis to demonstrate the VDJtools post-analysis software. Multiple sclerosis patients were children and adolescents aged about 6 to 17 years. Specimen: blood. The sequence came from a girl under 18 with multiple sclerosis.

This receptor carries the CDR3 CASSSLSGVDRGHAGYGYTF. The nucleotide sequence is given as TGTGCCAGCAGCTCACTTTCAGGGGTGGACAGGGGGCACGCGGGCTATGGCTACACCTTC. In this chain, TRBV9 is recombined with TRBJ1-2, with 11 middle bases fitting TRBD1. CDR1 and CDR2, looked up from the germline V gene, are SGDLS and YYNGEE. V loses 4 bases at its end and J loses 4 bases; junction bases beyond the gene matches: 21. Including the terminal cysteine and phenylalanine, the CDR3 comprises 20 residues. Left in the record is the CDR3 DNA by itself, 60 bases read in frame from the first base.